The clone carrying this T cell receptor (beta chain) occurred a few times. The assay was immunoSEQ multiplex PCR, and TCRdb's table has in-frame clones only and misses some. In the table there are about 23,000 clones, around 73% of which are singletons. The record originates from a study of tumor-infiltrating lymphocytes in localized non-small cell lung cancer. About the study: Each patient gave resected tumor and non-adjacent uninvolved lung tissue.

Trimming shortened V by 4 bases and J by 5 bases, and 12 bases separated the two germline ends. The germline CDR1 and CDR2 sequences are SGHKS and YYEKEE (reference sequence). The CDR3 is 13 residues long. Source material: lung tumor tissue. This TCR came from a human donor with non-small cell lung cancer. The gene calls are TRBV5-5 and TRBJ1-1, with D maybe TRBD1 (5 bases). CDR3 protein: CASSPDSDTEAFF. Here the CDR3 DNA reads TGTGCCAGCAGCCCTGACAGTGATACTGAAGCTTTCTTT. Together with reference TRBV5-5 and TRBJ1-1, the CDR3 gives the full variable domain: DAGVTQSPTHLIKTRGQQVTLRCSPISGHKSVSWYQQVLGQGPQFIFQYYEKEERGRGNFPDRFSARQFPNYSSELNVNALLLGDSALYLCASSPDSDTEAFFGQGTRLTVV.